This T cell receptor beta chain originates from a study of blood T cell repertoires in COVID-19. Overall study context: Sites in the United States, Italy and Spain provided acute and convalescent COVID-19 samples. PBMCs, B-cell-depleted T cells, or T cells were the source of the cDNA or gDNA that made up the material.

Original analysis: Nucleated cell counts were estimated from reference gene primer amplification. Produced via immunoSEQ multiplex PCR; TCRdb's table is partial and in-frame only. For V, J and clone size, that table is used; D and trimming come from the DNA. There are 250,000 to 350,000 clones in the sample; about 89% occur only once, and roughly 6.5% lies in the top ten. This CDR3 is built from 14 residues. Per the germline V gene, CDR1 is MNHEY and CDR2 is SVGAGI. Trimming pared 4 bases from V and 6 bases from J, leaving 15 bases between. This clonotype was obtained from a man aged 18 to 30 who had recovered from COVID-19. Sequenced sample: peripheral blood. V is TRBV6-5 and J is TRBJ1-1, with D perhaps matching TRBD1 (6 bases). CDR3 DNA sequence: TGTGCCAGCAGTTCGGCTGGGGGCGGCTCTGAAGCTTTCTTT. Amino acids: CASSSAGGGSEAFF.